The present entry profiles one TCR beta chain with its context. Its target is not known. These data come from a study of T cell responses to AZD1222 COVID-19 vaccine. Study-level findings and limits: Seropositive at baseline were only six AZD1222 recipients. Spike-specific TCR breadth and depth were elevated following two AZD1222 doses. Spike was spanned by vaccine-associated CD4 TCRs, with dominance at 160-218 and 743-854. As reported, nearly half of all spike-specific TCRs target variant regions that are unmutated.

The assay was immunoSEQ multiplex PCR, and TCRdb's table has in-frame clones only and misses some. This sample carries about 120,000 clones, 93% of them seen once, and the ten largest clones take less than 6%. CDR1 and CDR2 (germline): SGHRS, YFSETQ. V was cut by 0 bases and J by 4 bases, with 8 bases left in between. There are 14 residues in the CDR3. The clonotype was recovered from an adult who received the AZD1222 COVID-19 vaccine. This chain links TRBV5-1 with TRBJ2-1, with D possibly being TRBD1 (5 bases). Sequencing was performed on peripheral blood, taken 28 days after the second AZD1222 dose. The CDR3 bases are TGCGCCAGCAGCTTGGACAGGTCATACAATGAGCAGTTCTTC. Residues: CASSLDRSYNEQFF.